The subject of this entry is one T cell receptor beta chain. This specimen comes from a study of blood T cells in healthy people across ages. PCR was performed a second time for roughly 7 to 11 cycles using a sample-barcoded 5' primer and a J-beta primer mix. MiXCR was run by TCRdb on the 5' RACE reads, yielding one entry per CDR3 protein. The sample has more than 1,000,000 distinct CDR3 sequences; around 25% are singletons. CDR3 size: 14 residues. CDR1 and CDR2 from the germline V gene are SNHLY and FYNNEI. Trimming stripped 8 bases from V and 0 bases from J, with 11 bases between. These data were likewise used in another study, on T cells of mothers and their children. That source adds: Sample barcodes and 2-4 random nucleotides were added by the M1S primer of the second PCR.

This TCR derives from a girl aged 2-15 years in good health. Sequencing input: blood. The V and J genes are TRBV2 and TRBJ1-3; D may be TRBD1 (5 bases). The CDR3 DNA reads TGTGCCAGCCAGGGAGAGAGCTCTGGAAACACCATATATTTT. Protein product: CASQGESSGNTIYF.